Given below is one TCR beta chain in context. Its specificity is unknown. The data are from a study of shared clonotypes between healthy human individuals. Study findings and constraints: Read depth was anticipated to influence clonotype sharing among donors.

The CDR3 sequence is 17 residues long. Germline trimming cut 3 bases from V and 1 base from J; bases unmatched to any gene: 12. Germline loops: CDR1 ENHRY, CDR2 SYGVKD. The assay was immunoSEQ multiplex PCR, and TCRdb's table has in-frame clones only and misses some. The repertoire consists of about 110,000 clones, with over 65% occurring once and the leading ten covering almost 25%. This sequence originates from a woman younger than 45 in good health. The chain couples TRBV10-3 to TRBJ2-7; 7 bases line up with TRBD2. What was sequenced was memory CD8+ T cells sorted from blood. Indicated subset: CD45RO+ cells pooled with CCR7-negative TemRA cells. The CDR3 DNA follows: TGTGCCATCAGTGATTCCCCGACTAGCCCATGTTCCTACGAGCAGTACTTC. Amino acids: CAISDSPTSPCSYEQYF.